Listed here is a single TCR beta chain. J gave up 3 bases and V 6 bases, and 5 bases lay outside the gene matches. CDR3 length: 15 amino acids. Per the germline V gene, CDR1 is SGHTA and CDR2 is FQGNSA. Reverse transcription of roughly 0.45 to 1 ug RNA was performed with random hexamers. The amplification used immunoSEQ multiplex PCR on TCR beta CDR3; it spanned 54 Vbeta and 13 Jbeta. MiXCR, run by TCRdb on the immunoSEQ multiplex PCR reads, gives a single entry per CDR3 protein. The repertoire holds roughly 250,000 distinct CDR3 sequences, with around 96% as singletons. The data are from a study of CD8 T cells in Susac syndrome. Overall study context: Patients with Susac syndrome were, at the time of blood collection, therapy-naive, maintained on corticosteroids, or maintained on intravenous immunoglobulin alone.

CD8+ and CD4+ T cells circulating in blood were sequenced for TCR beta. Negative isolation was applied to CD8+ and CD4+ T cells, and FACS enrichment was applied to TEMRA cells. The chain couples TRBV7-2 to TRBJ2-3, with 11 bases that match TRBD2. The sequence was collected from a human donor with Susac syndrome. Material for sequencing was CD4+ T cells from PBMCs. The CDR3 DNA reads TGTGCCAGCAGGGCCACTAGCGGGAGAACAGATACGCAGTATTTT. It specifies CASRATSGRTDTQYF.